The entry below describes one TCR beta chain. Its antigen is as yet unknown. These data come from a study of shared clonotypes between healthy human individuals. Study context: CD4 naive and CD4 memory each took three plates per donor, while CD8 naive took two and CD8 memory one. Notes on the study in general: Naive CD4 clonotype sharing across several donors was about 5%.

Sequenced by immunoSEQ multiplex PCR; TCRdb stores in-frame clones only, minus some. This sample has around 2.5 million clones; approximately 93% occur once, and the top ten carry more than 0.35%. The receptor was derived from a man in his late teens or twenties in good health. Some clones in this sample may be carry-over from other donors' samples. The sample consisted of naive CD4+ T cells from PBMCs. The subset denotes: CD45RA+ positively selected.

The CDR3 region has the DNA TGTGCCAGCAGCCCCACCGCAACCGACAGGGAGGCTTTCTTT. Amino acids: CASSPTATDREAFF. The rearrangement joins TRBV7-9 to TRBJ1-1; TRBD1 aligns across 7 bases. V lost 5 bases, J lost 11 bases, and 14 bases stayed unmatched. Germline CDR1 SEHNR, CDR2 FQNEAQ (reference sequence). The CDR3 runs 14 residues.